This note documents a single TCR beta chain sequence. The data were produced by immunoSEQ multiplex PCR, yet TCRdb's version contains in-frame clones alone and is incomplete. This sample has under 6,000 clones, with roughly four fifths found just once. Each patient's relapse followed autologous stem cell transplantation, and brentuximab vedotin exposure varied. Thawed PBMCs were subjected to magnetic negative selection, which yielded isolated CD8+ T cells. The V end lost 0 bases, the J end lost 5 bases, and 10 bases lay between the germline ends. Germline V CDR1 and CDR2: SQVTM, ANQGSEA. This CDR3 region has 13 residues. This sample is drawn from a study of PD-1 blockade in classical Hodgkin lymphoma.

V usage is TRBV29-1 and J usage is TRBJ1-2; no firm D call. The material was CD8+ T cells from blood, obtained at baseline. The receptor comes from a human donor with classical Hodgkin lymphoma. The CDR3 loop reads CSVEDARSYGYTF. As DNA, the CDR3 is TGCAGCGTTGAAGATGCGCGGTCTTATGGCTACACCTTC.